These T cell receptor beta chains were read from a single sample in a study of T cells in Graves' hyperthyroidism and ophthalmopathy. One entry per CDR3 protein results from TCRdb running MiXCR on the multiplex PCR reads. The sample records about 840,000 distinct CDR3 sequences, 35% to 45% being singletons. The sample consisted of blood. These receptors came from a man aged 18 to 29 with Graves' hyperthyroidism. CDR3s include the opening cysteine and the closing phenylalanine or tryptophan. Not all rows give a size; the values are once, few, many and, for expanded clones, a class.

V: TRBV29-1
J: NA
size: NA
CDR3: CSVEEWDYNEQFF

V: TRBV7-3
J: TRBJ2-7
size: NA
CDR3: CASSLTGTGSLEQYF

V: TRBV20-1
J: TRBJ1-6
size: many
CDR3: CSASEDSASPLHF

V: TRBV2
J: TRBJ1-5
size: many
CDR3: CASSAGTVNQPQHF

V: TRBV20-1
J: TRBJ2-7
size: many
CDR3: CSARSRDSYEQYF

V: TRBV15
J: TRBJ1-6
size: NA
CDR3: CATSSLASDSPLHF

V: TRBV7-2
J: TRBJ2-7
size: many
CDR3: CASSPWDRGRMEQYF

V: TRBV2
J: TRBJ2-2
size: NA
CDR3: CASSLPGTGNTGELFF

V: TRBV7-7
J: TRBJ1-6
size: many
CDR3: CASSATADSPLHF

V: TRBV7-2
J: NA
size: NA
CDR3: CASSSTRGLMETQYF